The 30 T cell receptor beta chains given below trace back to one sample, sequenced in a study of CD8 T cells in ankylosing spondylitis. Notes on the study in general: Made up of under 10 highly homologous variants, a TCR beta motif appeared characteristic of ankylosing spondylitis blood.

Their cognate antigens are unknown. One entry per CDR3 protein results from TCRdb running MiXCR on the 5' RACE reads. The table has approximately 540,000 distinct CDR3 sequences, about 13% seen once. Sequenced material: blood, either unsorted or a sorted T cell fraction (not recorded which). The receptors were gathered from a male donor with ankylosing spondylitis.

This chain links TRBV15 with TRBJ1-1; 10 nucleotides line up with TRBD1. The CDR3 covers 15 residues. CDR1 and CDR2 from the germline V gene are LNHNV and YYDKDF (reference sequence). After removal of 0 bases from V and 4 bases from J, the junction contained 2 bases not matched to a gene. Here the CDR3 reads CATSRDRTGGTEAFF. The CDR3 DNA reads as TGTGCCACCAGCAGAGATCGGACAGGGGGCACTGAAGCTTTCTTT.

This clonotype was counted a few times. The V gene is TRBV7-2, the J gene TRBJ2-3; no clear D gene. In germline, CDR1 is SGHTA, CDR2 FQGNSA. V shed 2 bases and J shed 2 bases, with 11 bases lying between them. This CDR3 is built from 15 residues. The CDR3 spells CASSLMARPTDTQYF. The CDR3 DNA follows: TGTGCCAGCAGCTTAATGGCTCGCCCCACAGATACGCAGTATTTT.

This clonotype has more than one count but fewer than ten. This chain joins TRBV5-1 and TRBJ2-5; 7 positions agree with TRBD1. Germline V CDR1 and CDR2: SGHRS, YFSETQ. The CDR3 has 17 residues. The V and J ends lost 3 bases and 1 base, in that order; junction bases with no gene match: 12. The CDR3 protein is CASSSGVPGGVQETQYF. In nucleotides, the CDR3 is TGCGCCAGCAGCTCTGGTGTTCCAGGGGGAGTCCAAGAGACCCAGTACTTC. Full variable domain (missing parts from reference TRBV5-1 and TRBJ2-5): KAGVTQTPRYLIKTRGQQVTLSCSPISGHRSVSWYQQTPGQGLQFLFEYFSETQRNKGNFPGRFSGRQFSNSRSEMNVSTLELGDSALYLCASSSGVPGGVQETQYFGPGTRLLVL.

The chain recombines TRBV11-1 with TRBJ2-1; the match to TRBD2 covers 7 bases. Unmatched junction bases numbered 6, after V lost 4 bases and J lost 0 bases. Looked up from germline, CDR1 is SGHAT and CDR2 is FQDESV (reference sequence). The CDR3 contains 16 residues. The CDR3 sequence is CASSSRLAGSYNEQFF. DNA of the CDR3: TGTGCCAGCAGCTCCCGACTAGCCGGCTCCTACAATGAGCAGTTCTTC.

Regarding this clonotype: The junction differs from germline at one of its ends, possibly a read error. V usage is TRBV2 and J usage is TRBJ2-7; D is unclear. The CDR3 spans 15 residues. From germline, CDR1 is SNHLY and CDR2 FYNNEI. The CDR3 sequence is CASRPAGTQQLTADF. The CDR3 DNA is TGTGCCAGCAGGCCGGCCGGTACGCAACAACTCACCGCGGACTTC.

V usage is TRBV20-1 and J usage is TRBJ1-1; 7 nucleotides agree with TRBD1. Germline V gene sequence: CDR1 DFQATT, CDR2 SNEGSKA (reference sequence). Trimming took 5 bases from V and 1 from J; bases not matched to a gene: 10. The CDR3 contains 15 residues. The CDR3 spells CSAVHSGTANTEAFF. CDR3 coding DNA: TGCAGTGCTGTACACTCCGGGACAGCGAACACTGAAGCTTTCTTT.

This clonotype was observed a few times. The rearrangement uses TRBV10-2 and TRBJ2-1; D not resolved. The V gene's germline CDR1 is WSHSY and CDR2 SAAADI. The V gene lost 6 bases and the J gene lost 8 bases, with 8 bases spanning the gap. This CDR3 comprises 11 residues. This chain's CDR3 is CASSVYDEQFF. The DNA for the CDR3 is TGCGCCAGCAGCGTTTATGATGAGCAGTTCTTC.

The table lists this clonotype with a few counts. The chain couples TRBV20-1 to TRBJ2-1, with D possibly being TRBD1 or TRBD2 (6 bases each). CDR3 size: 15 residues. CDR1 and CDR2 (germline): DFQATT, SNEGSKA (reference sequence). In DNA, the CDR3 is TGCACCACCTTGGGGGGCAATCGCTCCTACAATGAGCAGTTCTTC. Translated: CTTLGGNRSYNEQFF.

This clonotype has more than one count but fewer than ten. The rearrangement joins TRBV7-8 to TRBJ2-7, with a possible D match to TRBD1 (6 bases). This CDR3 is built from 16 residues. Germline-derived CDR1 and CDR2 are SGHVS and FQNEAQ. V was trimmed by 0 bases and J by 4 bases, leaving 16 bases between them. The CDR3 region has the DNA TGTGCCAGCAGCTTAGCGGGGCGGACAGACCCTTACGAGCAGTACTTC. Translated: CASSLAGRTDPYEQYF.

The CDR3, as DNA: TGTGCCAGCAGCCCCAGGACTAGCGGGGCCTACAATGAGCAGTTCTTC. It yields the protein CASSPRTSGAYNEQFF. The chain couples TRBV7-8 to TRBJ2-1; TRBD2 aligns across 12 bases. Germline V lookup: CDR1 SGHVS, CDR2 FQNEAQ. J gave up 2 bases and V 5 bases, and 4 bases lay outside the gene matches. The CDR3 totals 16 residues.

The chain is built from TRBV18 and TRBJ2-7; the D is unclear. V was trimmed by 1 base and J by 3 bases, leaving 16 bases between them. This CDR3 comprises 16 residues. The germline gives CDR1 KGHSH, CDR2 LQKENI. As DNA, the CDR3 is TGTGCCAGCTCACCACAGAGACGCCCTGGAAACTACGAGCAGTACTTC. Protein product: CASSPQRRPGNYEQYF.

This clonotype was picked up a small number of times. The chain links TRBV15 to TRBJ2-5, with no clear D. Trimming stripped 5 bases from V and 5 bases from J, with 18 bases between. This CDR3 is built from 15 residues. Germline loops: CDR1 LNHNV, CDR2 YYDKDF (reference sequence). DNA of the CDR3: TGTGCCACCAGCCCCCGAGGTCCCGGTTTCGAGACCCAGTACTTC. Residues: CATSPRGPGFETQYF.

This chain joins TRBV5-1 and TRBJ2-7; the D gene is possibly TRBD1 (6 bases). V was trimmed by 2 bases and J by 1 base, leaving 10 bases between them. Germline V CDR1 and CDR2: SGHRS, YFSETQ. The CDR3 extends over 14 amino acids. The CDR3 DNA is TGCGCCAGCAGCTTACAGGGAATATCCTACGAGCAGTACTTC. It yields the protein CASSLQGISYEQYF. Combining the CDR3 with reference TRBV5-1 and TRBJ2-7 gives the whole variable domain KAGVTQTPRYLIKTRGQQVTLSCSPISGHRSVSWYQQTPGQGLQFLFEYFSETQRNKGNFPGRFSGRQFSNSRSEMNVSTLELGDSALYLCASSLQGISYEQYFGPGTRLTVT.

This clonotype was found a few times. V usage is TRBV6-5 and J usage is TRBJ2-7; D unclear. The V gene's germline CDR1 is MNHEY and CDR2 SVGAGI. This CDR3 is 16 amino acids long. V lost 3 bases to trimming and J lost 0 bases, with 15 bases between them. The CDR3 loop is CASSYRISLDSYEQYF. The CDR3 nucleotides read TGTGCCAGCAGTTATAGGATTTCGTTGGACTCCTACGAGCAGTACTTC.

The CDR3: CASTGEAGELFF. The CDR3 DNA sequence: TGTGCCAGCACCGGAGAGGCCGGGGAGCTGTTTTTT. The chain uses TRBV11-3 and TRBJ2-2; no clear D gene. Trimming cost V 7 bases and J 6 bases, with 9 bases left between them. The CDR3 is 12 amino acids. Germline V gives CDR1 SGHNT, CDR2 YENEEA.

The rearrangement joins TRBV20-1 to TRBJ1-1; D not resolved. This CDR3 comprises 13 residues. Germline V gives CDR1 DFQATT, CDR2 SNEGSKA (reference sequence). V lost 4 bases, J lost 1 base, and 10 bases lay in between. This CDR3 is CSAIAFSNTEAFF. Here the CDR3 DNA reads TGCAGTGCTATCGCATTTTCGAACACTGAAGCTTTCTTT.

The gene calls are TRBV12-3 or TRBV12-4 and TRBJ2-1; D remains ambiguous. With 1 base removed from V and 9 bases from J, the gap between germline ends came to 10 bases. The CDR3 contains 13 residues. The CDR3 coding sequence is TGTGCCAGCAGTTTAGGGCCAGGCGCTGAGCAGTTCTTC. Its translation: CASSLGPGAEQFF.

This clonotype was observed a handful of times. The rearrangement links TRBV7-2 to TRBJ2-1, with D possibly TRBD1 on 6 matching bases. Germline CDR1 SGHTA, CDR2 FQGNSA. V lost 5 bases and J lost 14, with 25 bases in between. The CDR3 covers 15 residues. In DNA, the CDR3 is TGTGCCAGCAGCCCCTATGGACAGCCTCTTCACTCGAAGTTCTTC. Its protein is CASSPYGQPLHSKFF.

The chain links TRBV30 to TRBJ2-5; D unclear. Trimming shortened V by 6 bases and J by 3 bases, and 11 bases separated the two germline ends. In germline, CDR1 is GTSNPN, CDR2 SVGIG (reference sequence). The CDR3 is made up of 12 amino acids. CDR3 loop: CACSTKKETQYF. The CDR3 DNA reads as TGTGCCTGCTCGACGAAAAAAGAGACCCAGTACTTC.

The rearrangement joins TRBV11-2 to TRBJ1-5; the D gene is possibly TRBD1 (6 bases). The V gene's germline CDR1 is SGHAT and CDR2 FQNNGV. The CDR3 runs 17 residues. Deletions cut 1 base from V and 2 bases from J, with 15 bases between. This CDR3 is CASSLGPRGGGNQPQHF. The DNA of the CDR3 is TGTGCCAGCAGCTTAGGCCCCAGGGGAGGTGGCAATCAGCCCCAGCATTTT. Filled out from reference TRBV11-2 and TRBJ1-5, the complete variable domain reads EAGVAQSPRYKIIEKRQSVAFWCNPISGHATLYWYQQILGQGPKLLIQFQNNGVVDDSQLPKDRFSAERLKGVDSTLKIQPAKLEDSAVYLCASSLGPRGGGNQPQHFGDGTRLSIL.

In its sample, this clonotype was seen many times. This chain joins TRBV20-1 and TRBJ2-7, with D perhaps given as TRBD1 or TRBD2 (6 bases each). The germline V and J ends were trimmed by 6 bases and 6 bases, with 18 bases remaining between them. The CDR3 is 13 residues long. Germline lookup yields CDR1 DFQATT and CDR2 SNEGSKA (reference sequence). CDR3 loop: CSARGQGRFEQYF. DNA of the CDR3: TGCAGTGCCCGGGGGCAGGGGCGGTTCGAGCAGTACTTC.

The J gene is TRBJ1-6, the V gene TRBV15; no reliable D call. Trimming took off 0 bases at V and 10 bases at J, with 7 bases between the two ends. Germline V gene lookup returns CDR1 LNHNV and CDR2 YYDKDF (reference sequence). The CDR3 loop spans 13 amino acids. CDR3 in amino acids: CATSRDKGSPLHF. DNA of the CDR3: TGTGCCACCAGCAGAGATAAGGGCTCACCCCTCCACTTT.

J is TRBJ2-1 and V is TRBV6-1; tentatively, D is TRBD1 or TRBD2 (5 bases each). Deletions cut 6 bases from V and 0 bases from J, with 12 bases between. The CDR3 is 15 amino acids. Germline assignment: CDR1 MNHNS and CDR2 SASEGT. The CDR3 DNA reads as TGTGCCAGCAGGTGGGATGGGACCTCCTACAATGAGCAGTTCTTC. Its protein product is CASRWDGTSYNEQFF.

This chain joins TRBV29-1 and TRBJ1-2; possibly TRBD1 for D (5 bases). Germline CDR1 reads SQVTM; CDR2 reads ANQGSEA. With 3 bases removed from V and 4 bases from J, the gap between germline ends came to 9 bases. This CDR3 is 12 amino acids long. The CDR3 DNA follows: TGCAGCGTTGAGGAGGGACCCTATGGCTACACCTTC. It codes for CSVEEGPYGYTF.

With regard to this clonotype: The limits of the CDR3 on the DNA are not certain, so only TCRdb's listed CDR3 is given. CDR3 residues: CSDPGAAYISAAYQGSEAFF. The rearrangement uses TRBV29-1 and TRBJ1-1; the tabulated D call, TRBD1, remains unverified against the DNA. 20 amino acids form the CDR3, both terminal residues included. Germline CDR1 is SQVTM and CDR2 is ANQGSEA.

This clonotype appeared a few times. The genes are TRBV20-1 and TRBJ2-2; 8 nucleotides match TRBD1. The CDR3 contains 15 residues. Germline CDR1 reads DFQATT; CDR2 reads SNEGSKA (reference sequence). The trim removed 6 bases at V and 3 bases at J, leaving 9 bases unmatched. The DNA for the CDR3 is TGCAGTGCCTCCACAGGGGGAACGCACACCGGGGAGCTGTTTTTT. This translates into CSASTGGTHTGELFF.

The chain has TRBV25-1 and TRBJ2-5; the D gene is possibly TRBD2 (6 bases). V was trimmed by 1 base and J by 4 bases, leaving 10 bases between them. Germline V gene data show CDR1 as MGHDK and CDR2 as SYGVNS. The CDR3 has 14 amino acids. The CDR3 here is CASSEWGDRETQYF. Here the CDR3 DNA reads TGTGCCAGCAGTGAATGGGGGGACCGAGAGACCCAGTACTTC.

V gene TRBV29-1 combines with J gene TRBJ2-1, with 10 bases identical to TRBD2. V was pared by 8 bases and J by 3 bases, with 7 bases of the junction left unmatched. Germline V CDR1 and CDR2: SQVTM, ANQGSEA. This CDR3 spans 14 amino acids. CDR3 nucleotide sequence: TGCAGCTTATCCGGGACTAGCGTCTACAATGAGCAGTTCTTC. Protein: CSLSGTSVYNEQFF.

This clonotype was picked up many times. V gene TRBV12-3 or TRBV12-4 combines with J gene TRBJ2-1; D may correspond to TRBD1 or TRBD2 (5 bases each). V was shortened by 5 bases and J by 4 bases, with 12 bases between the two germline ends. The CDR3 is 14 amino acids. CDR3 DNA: TGTGCCAGCAGTACCGGGACCACTTACAATGAGCAGTTCTTC. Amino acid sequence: CASSTGTTYNEQFF.

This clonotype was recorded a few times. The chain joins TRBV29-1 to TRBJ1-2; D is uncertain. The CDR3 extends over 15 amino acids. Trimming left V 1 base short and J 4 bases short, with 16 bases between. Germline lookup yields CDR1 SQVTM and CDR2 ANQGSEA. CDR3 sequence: CSVEGGEGRIYGYTF. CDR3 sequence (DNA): TGCAGCGTTGAAGGAGGTGAAGGCAGGATCTATGGCTACACCTTC.